This entry describes one T cell receptor (beta chain). Its specificity is not known. The data are from a study of blood T cells in healthy people across ages. Study observations and caveats: Older age went with lower TCR beta diversity per million T cells, in a roughly linear way.

Next came a second PCR, run for about 6 to 11 cycles, which used a sample-barcoded 5' primer along with a J-beta primer mix. Carrying 12 random nucleotides, a template-switch adaptor labeled each individual cDNA molecule. TCRdb re-analysed the 5' RACE reads in MiXCR, keeping a single row per CDR3 protein. The profile shows about 640,000 distinct CDR3 sequences, roughly three fifths of them singletons. Looked up from germline, CDR1 is LGHDT and CDR2 is YNNKEL (reference sequence). The CDR3 sequence is 15 residues long. J was trimmed by 3 bases and V by 5 bases; bases with no gene match: 9. The specimen sequenced was blood. The chain couples TRBV3-1 to TRBJ1-1; 7 bases align to TRBD1. The source is a man aged 60 to 75 in good health. The CDR3 protein is CASSTNRGGDTEAFF. CDR3 DNA sequence: TGTGCCAGCAGCACAAACAGGGGAGGGGACACTGAAGCTTTCTTT.